The present T cell receptor beta chain was sequenced within a study of regulatory T cells in long-lasting Graves disease. Findings and limits, study-wide: The study found persistent patients shared more public clonotypes (2,741) than new patients (approximately 870). Among samples with persistent disease, TRBV28, TRBJ1-2 and TRBJ2-5 were favored. Thyroid tissue was not sampled; only peripheral blood was.

Building the TCR beta libraries relied on iRepertoire HTBI primers, and CDR3 regions underwent Arm-PCR. One entry per CDR3 protein, called by TCRdb with MiXCR from the multiplex PCR reads. Of about 300,000 distinct CDR3 sequences in the sample, 22% were seen once. Time point given: persistent/refractory GD, antithyroid drugs over 5 years with positive TRAb. Extracted PBMC RNA gave rise to the TCR library. American Thyroid Association guidelines served as the basis for diagnosing Graves' disease. Germline lookup yields CDR1 SGHAT and CDR2 FQDESV (reference sequence). This CDR3 is 15 amino acids long. Regarding this clonotype: What it binds is unknown. A read error may account for a junction end that differs from germline.

This chain uses TRBV11-1 with TRBJ2-1; tentatively, D is TRBD2 (6 bases). The sample was peripheral blood mononuclear cells (PBMCs), taken when the disease was refractory, from a patient treated with antithyroid drugs. This sequence was found in a female donor with Graves disease. In nucleotides, the CDR3 is TGTGCCAGCAGGTTAGCGGCCAGCTCCTACAATGAGCAGTTCTTC. Translation: CASRLAASSYNEQFF.